This T cell receptor (beta chain) is from a study of T-cell memory formation after mild COVID-19. Study-level background: Largely, the TCR clusters proved donor specific.

CDR1 DFQATT and CDR2 SNEGSKA come from the germline V gene (reference sequence). The CDR3 has 15 amino acids. After removal of 6 bases from V and 4 bases from J, the junction contained 8 bases not matched to a gene. TCRdb analysed the 5' RACE reads with MiXCR anew, one entry per CDR3 protein. This sample yields 190,000 or so distinct CDR3 sequences, of which about a fifth are seen a single time; approximately 22% belongs to the top ten. This clonotype came up a few times. Its antigen is as yet unknown. Study outcomes and limitations: Day 15 to 85 contractors were CD4/CD8 balanced; later expanders leaned CD4+.

The rearrangement joins TRBV20-1 to TRBJ2-1; 11 bases line up with TRBD2. The sequence came from an adult woman who had mild COVID-19 (a few samples of this study predate the infection). Cell type and time point are not known. Sequencing used PBMCs or a T cell subset sorted from them (not recorded which). The CDR3 DNA reads TGCAGTGCCCCATCGGGGACTAGCGGTTACAATGAGCAGTTCTTC. This codes for CSAPSGTSGYNEQFF.